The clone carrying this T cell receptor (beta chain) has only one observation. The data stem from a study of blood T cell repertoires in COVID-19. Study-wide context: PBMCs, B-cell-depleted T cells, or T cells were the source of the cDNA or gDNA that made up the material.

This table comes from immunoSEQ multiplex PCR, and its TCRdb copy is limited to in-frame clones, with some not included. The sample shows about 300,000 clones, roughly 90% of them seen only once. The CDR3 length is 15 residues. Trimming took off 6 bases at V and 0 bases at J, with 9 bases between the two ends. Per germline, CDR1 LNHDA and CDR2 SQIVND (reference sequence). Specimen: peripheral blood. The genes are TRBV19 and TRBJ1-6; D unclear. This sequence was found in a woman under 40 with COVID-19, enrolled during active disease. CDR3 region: CASRLESSYNSPLHF. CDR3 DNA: TGTGCCAGTAGGCTCGAGAGCTCCTATAATTCACCCCTCCACTTT.